Listed here are 10 T cell receptor beta chains from one sample, sequenced in a study of blood T cell repertoires in COVID-19. The assay was immunoSEQ multiplex PCR, and TCRdb's table has in-frame clones only and misses some. This sample yields approximately 77,000 clones, of which about 80% are seen a single time; less than 6% belongs to the top ten. Sequenced: peripheral blood. These receptors all stem from a woman aged 70-85 years with acute or convalescent COVID-19.

V gene TRBV20-1 combines with J gene TRBJ1-6; D unresolved. This CDR3 comprises 11 residues. Germline values: CDR1 DFQATT, CDR2 SNEGSKA (reference sequence). V was trimmed by 6 bases and J by 14 bases, leaving 14 bases between them. The DNA for the CDR3 is TGCAGTGCCCGGGGTCCTGGGGCCCTCCACTTT. Translation: CSARGPGALHF.

In its sample, this clone was seen a few times. This chain links TRBV4-3 with TRBJ1-2; D not resolved. CDR3 size: 15 residues. Germline lookup yields CDR1 LGHNA and CDR2 YSLEER. Trimming took 0 bases from V and 1 from J, leaving 9 bases between them. CDR3 sequence: CASSQDMGSNYGYTF. CDR3 bases: TGCGCCAGCAGCCAAGATATGGGGAGTAACTATGGCTACACCTTC.

The chain joins TRBV6-5 to TRBJ1-1, with D hard to call. CDR1 MNHEY and CDR2 SVGAGI come from the germline V gene. Trimming stripped 5 bases from V and 1 base from J, with 14 bases between. The CDR3 runs 15 residues. The CDR3 coding sequence is TGTGCCAGCAGTAGGTCAAGGAGCTGGAACACTGAAGCTTTCTTT. Encoded protein: CASSRSRSWNTEAFF.

This sequence joins TRBV9 and TRBJ2-7, with TRBD2 matching over 13 bases. Germline lookup yields CDR1 SGDLS and CDR2 YYNGEE. V dropped 2 bases and J dropped 2; count of bases not matched to a gene: 4. The CDR3 loop spans 16 amino acids. The CDR3 nucleotides are TGTGCCAGCAGCGTCGGACTAGCGGGGGCCCCCTACGAGCAGTACTTC. Translated, it gives CASSVGLAGAPYEQYF. Based on the CDR3 plus reference TRBV9 and TRBJ2-7, the full variable domain is DSGVTQTPKHLITATGQRVTLRCSPRSGDLSVYWYQQSLDQGLQFLIQYYNGEERAKGNILERFSAQQFPDLHSELNLSSLELGDSALYFCASSVGLAGAPYEQYFGPGTRLTVT.

The V gene is TRBV19, the J gene TRBJ1-2; no clear D. V lost 0 bases, J lost 7 bases, and 15 bases lay in between. CDR1 and CDR2 (germline): LNHDA, SQIVND (reference sequence). CDR3 length equals 15 residues. The CDR3 spells CASSIDPGFGAGYTF. The CDR3 DNA is TGTGCCAGTAGTATAGATCCGGGATTTGGCGCTGGCTACACCTTC. Together with reference TRBV19 and TRBJ1-2, the CDR3 gives the full variable domain: DGGITQSPKYLFRKEGQNVTLSCEQNLNHDAMYWYRQDPGQGLRLIYYSQIVNDFQKGDIAEGYSVSREKKESFPLTVTSAQKNPTAFYLCASSIDPGFGAGYTFGSGTRLTVV.

The V and J genes are TRBV11-3 and TRBJ1-1, with no clear D. The CDR3 has 13 amino acids. From germline, CDR1 is SGHNT and CDR2 YENEEA. Between the trimmed V and J ends, which lost 0 bases and 5 bases, there was a span of 7 bases. The CDR3 region is CASSLDTWTEAFF. The CDR3 DNA reads as TGTGCCAGCAGCTTAGATACATGGACTGAAGCTTTCTTT.

V usage is TRBV4-3 and J usage is TRBJ1-3, with 8 bases that match TRBD1. Germline V lookup: CDR1 LGHNA, CDR2 YSLEER. Trimming cost V 3 bases and J 8 bases; bases outside gene matches: 9. This CDR3 is 15 amino acids long. DNA for the CDR3: TGCGCCAGCAGCCAGTGGACAGGGCCCCGCGACACCATATATTTT. It is translated as CASSQWTGPRDTIYF.

This clone occurred a few times. The rearrangement joins TRBV5-6 to TRBJ1-1; possibly TRBD1 for D (6 bases). The V gene's germline CDR1 is SGHDT and CDR2 YYEEEE. The CDR3 runs to 14 residues. The ends were cut back, 4 bases at V and 5 bases at J, with 15 bases in the middle. The CDR3 here is CASSLTGLKTEAFF. CDR3 in DNA: TGTGCCAGCAGCCTAACAGGGTTAAAAACTGAAGCTTTCTTT.

The chain couples TRBV19 to TRBJ2-3; D is uncertain. V was trimmed by 2 bases and J by 4 bases, leaving 10 bases between them. CDR1 is LNHDA, CDR2 SQIVND, per germline (reference sequence). The CDR3 runs 14 residues. Here the CDR3 reads CASSISRIPDTQYF. CDR3 nucleotide sequence: TGTGCCAGTAGTATATCCAGGATCCCAGATACGCAGTATTTT.

This sequence joins TRBV7-2 and TRBJ2-3; possible D gene TRBD2, 6 bases. This CDR3 comprises 14 residues. The germline CDR1 and CDR2 sequences are SGHTA and FQGNSA. V was pared by 2 bases and J by 1 base, with 7 bases between. CDR3 DNA: TGTGCCAGCAGCTTACCGGGGGGCACAGATACGCAGTATTTT. Its translation is CASSLPGGTDTQYF.